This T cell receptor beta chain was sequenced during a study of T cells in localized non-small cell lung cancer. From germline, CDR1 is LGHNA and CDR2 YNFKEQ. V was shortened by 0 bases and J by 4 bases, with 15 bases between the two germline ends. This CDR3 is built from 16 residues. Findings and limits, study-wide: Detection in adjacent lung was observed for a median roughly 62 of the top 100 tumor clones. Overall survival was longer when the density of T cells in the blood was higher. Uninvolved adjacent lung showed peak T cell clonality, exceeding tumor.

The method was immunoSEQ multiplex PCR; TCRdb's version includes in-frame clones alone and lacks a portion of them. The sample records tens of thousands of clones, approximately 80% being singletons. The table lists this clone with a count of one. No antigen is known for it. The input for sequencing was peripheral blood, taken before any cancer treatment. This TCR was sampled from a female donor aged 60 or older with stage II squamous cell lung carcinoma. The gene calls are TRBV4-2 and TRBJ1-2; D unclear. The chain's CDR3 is CASSQEGSTGFYGYTF. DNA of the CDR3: TGTGCCAGCAGCCAAGAAGGAAGTACGGGGTTCTATGGCTACACCTTC.